A selection of T cell receptor beta chains follows, all from one sample in a study of blood T cell repertoires in COVID-19. Assay used: immunoSEQ multiplex PCR; TCRdb lists only in-frame clones, some missing. The table lists 100,000 to 150,000 clones, approximately 84% of them singletons, with approximately 18% in the top ten. The sample was peripheral blood. The receptors were gathered from an elderly woman with acute or convalescent COVID-19. Both conserved end residues are part of each CDR3. D genes are given only for firm matches. Clone size is not always given. Where it is, it says once, few, many or a class for expanded clones.

v_call	clone_size	j_call	d_call	cdr3_nt	cdr3_aa
TRBV2	NA	TRBJ1-2	TRBD1	TGTGCCAGCAGTGATAACTGGACAGGGTCTGGCTACACCTTC	CASSDNWTGSGYTF
TRBV5-1	NA	TRBJ2-1	TRBD1	TGCGCCAGCACTTTGGGACAGGGAGGCAATGAGCAGTTCTTC	CASTLGQGGNEQFF
TRBV27	NA	TRBJ2-1	TRBD2	TGTGCCAGCAGTTTATTGGTGGGACTAGCGGGAGTTATGGGTAACAATGAGCAGTTCTTC	CASSLLVGLAGVMGNNEQFF
TRBV12-5	few	TRBJ2-7	NA	TGTGCTAGTGGTCCAGGGTCCCCCTACTACGAGCAGTACTTC	CASGPGSPYYEQYF
TRBV7-7	NA	TRBJ1-5	TRBD1	TGTGCTAGCAGCTTAGGGGGGGCAGGGGGCAGCAATCAGCCCCAGCATTTT	CASSLGGAGGSNQPQHF
TRBV18	NA	TRBJ1-1	NA	TGTGCCAGCTCCGGGGGAATTATAGACACTGAAGCTTTCTTT	CASSGGIIDTEAFF
TRBV29-1	NA	TRBJ1-1	NA	TGCAGCGTTCCTCGCAGGGGAGCGACTGAAGCTTTCTTT	CSVPRRGATEAFF
TRBV19	NA	TRBJ1-1	NA	TGTGCCAGTAGTATTTCCCGCCGGGGCACTGAAGCTTTCTTT	CASSISRRGTEAFF
TRBV25-1	NA	TRBJ1-1	NA	TGTGCCAGCAGTGCTACAGGGCGGGACACTGAAGCTTTCTTT	CASSATGRDTEAFF
TRBV11-3	NA	TRBJ2-3	NA	TGTGCCAGCAGCTTATCTTGGGGAGCAGATACGCAGTATTTT	CASSLSWGADTQYF
TRBV6-4	NA	TRBJ1-5	NA	TGTGCCAGCAGTGATACCGGGGTGGATAGCAATCAGCCCCAGCATTTT	CASSDTGVDSNQPQHF
TRBV24-1	NA	TRBJ1-1	NA	TGTGCCACCAGTGATTTTCCGGGGATGCCCACTGAAGCTTTCTTT	CATSDFPGMPTEAFF
TRBV9	NA	TRBJ1-2	TRBD1	TGTGCCAGCAGCGTAGGGACAGGGGGCAATTTCTATGGCTACACCTTC	CASSVGTGGNFYGYTF
TRBV7-2	NA	TRBJ2-4	NA	TGTGCCAGCAGCTCAGGAGCTAGCTCAAAAAACATTCAGTACTTC	CASSSGASSKNIQYF
TRBV19	NA	TRBJ1-5	TRBD1	TGTGCCAGTAGTATAACTCGGGACAGGGGCGTTCGCAATCAGCCCCAGCATTTT	CASSITRDRGVRNQPQHF
TRBV5-6	NA	TRBJ1-4	NA	TGTGCCAGCAGCAGGAACAGGGCCGAAAAACTGTTTTTT	CASSRNRAEKLFF
TRBV5-4	NA	TRBJ1-6	TRBD1	TGTGCCAGCAGCGGCACCGGGACAGCAAATTCACCCCTCCACTTT	CASSGTGTANSPLHF
TRBV6-5	once	TRBJ1-1	NA	TGTGCCAGCAGTTACGGGGGGGGGTTGAACACTGAAGCTTTCTTT	CASSYGGGLNTEAFF
TRBV6-6	NA	TRBJ1-1	NA	TGTGCCAGTTGGGGAGGACTGGGGGATTTGCGGCCTTTCTTT	CASWGGLGDLRPFF
TRBV5-4	NA	TRBJ2-3	TRBD2	TGTGCCAGCAGCTTGTGGTTAGCGGGGGGGCCAACAGATACGCAGTATTTT	CASSLWLAGGPTDTQYF
TRBV4-3	NA	TRBJ2-1	NA	TGCGCCAGCAGCCATCACCGGGACAATCCGGCCAATGAGCAGTTCTTC	CASSHHRDNPANEQFF
TRBV7-6	few	TRBJ1-3	NA	TGTGCCAGCAGCCCGGACAGACTCTCTGGAAACACCATATATTTT	CASSPDRLSGNTIYF
TRBV29-1	NA	TRBJ2-1	TRBD1	TGCAGCGTTGAAGAGGGACAGTGGGTTGAGCAGTTCTTC	CSVEEGQWVEQFF
TRBV18	NA	TRBJ1-1	NA	TGTGCCAGCTCACGCCAAGGGGGGGCGGGGAACACTGAAGCTTTCTTT	CASSRQGGAGNTEAFF
TRBV6-2/TRBV6-3	NA	TRBJ2-1	TRBD2	TGTGCCAGCAGTTACCCCGGGACTAAGCAGTTCTTC	CASSYPGTKQFF
TRBV6-5	NA	TRBJ1-1	NA	TGTGCCAGCAGAGGAGGGGACACTGAAGCTTTCTTT	CASRGGDTEAFF